The following is a TCR beta chain sequence with its context. The target of this receptor is not known. Base qualities are not at hand, and no much larger clone is one base apart. The data were taken from a study of blood T cell repertoires in COVID-19 (dated by TCRdb to 2020 to 2021). Background for the entire study: Samples from collaborators originated in the United States, Italy and Spain and spanned both the acute and convalescent phases of COVID-19. The material from the prospective study consisted of cDNA or gDNA derived from T cells, B-cell-depleted T cells, or PBMCs. Deeply sampled blood TCRbeta repertoires from subjects exposed to, actively infected with, or recovered from COVID-19 were included in the dataset. The repertoires were released in a freely available public database intended as a resource for research on the immune response to SARS-CoV-2. The samples were drawn from the first 160 participants of the ongoing ImmuneRACE study and from roughly 1,300 subjects provided by 6 global collaborators. Nearly every sample came with metadata listing a de-identified subject ID, COVID-19 status, age in years and sex. Where HLA class I and class II types were available, the types were taken from metadata supplied by the sample provider, not from assay-based typing.

On the study overall, not on this receptor specifically: The amount of clinical and demographic metadata varied by source and participant and was provided uncurated.

Each collaborating institution followed its own protocols to collect whole blood in K2EDTA tubes. Collaborator samples were shipped for TCRbeta analysis as frozen whole blood, isolated PBMCs, or DNA extracted from either sample type. TCRbeta CDR3 regions were amplified from genomic DNA by means of the immunoSEQ Assay, a bias-controlled multiplex PCR. The authors processed their data as follows. Nucleated cell counts per sample were estimated from amplification of reference gene primers within the assay. Sequence reads were collapsed and filtered to measure the absolute abundance of every unique TCRbeta CDR3 rearrangement. For each sample, productive Simpson clonality was calculated as the square root of Simpson's diversity index over productive rearrangements. Held by TCRdb, this immuneACCESS table contains in-frame sequences only and omits some clones. Under half of the omission traces to an unresolved V gene where checked; the cause of the rest is unknown. The V and J calls and the clone size are those of that table, but D and trimming were determined from the DNA. Recorded for this sample are over 95,000 clones; more than 65% of them occurred a single time. Around 1.5% of the sample is held by the ten biggest clonotypes.

The sequenced sample consisted of peripheral blood. The receptor was isolated from a man aged 50 or older with acute or convalescent COVID-19.

The bases are TGTGCCAGCAGCCCAAACTCCTCCCCAACTAATGAAAAACTGTTTTTT. Its translation reads: CASSPNSSPTNEKLFF. This chain is built from TRBV28 and TRBJ1-4, with no reliable assignment of the D segment. Deletion took 6 bases off V and 0 bases off J, with a span of 14 bases between the germline ends. The CDR1 and CDR2 encoded by the germline V gene are MDHEN and SYDVKM. The CDR3 covers 16 residues, taking in both the cysteine and the phenylalanine. Only the CDR3 part of the read is kept: 48 bases, read in frame from the first base.